Following are 26 T cell receptor beta chains from one sample sequenced in a study of response to subunit inactivated influenza vaccine. MiXCR, applied by TCRdb to the RT-PCR reads, yields one record per CDR3 protein. The data show over 400,000 distinct CDR3 sequences, with 10% to 15% seen just once and over 10% held by the top ten. Sequenced here: PBMCs from blood, sampled about 40 days after vaccination. These receptors all come from a man aged 50 to 59 who received an inactivated influenza vaccine.

This clonotype was seen a handful of times. The CDR3 loop is CASSRNLAGTPSDTQYF. CDR3 coding DNA: TGCGCCAGCAGCCGAAATCTCGCCGGGACACCCTCAGATACGCAGTATTTT. The chain couples TRBV4-1 to TRBJ2-3; tentatively, D is TRBD1 (6 bases). V lost 4 bases and J lost 4, with 21 bases in between. The CDR3 is 17 amino acids. Germline V gene sequence: CDR1 MGHRA, CDR2 YSYEKL.

The chain couples TRBV4-2 to TRBJ2-1; 7 bases agree with TRBD2. CDR3 size: 16 residues. V gave up 2 bases and J gave up 0 bases; unmatched junction bases: 4. CDR1 LGHNA and CDR2 YNFKEQ come from the germline V gene. The CDR3 here is CASSQWGGTSYNEQFF. The CDR3 DNA is TGTGCCAGCAGCCAATGGGGGGGGACCTCCTACAATGAGCAGTTCTTC.

This clonotype was seen more than once but under ten times. Germline is not matched at one junction end, which may reflect a read error. The chain carries TRBV6-1 and TRBJ2-7; D remains ambiguous. The CDR3 is made up of 14 amino acids. CDR1 and CDR2 from the germline V gene are MNHNS and SASEGT. In DNA form, the CDR3 reads TGTGCCAGCAGCGAAGCAGGACCCTCCTACGAGCAGTACTTC. Translating gives CASSEAGPSYEQYF.

This clonotype was counted at least ten times. This chain uses TRBV15 with TRBJ2-5; the D gene is possibly TRBD2 (6 bases). V gave up 1 base and J gave up 1 base, with 7 bases separating them. CDR3 length: 14 residues. Looked up from germline, CDR1 is LNHNV and CDR2 is YYDKDF (reference sequence). The chain's CDR3 is CATSRGTTQETQYF. For the CDR3, the DNA is TGTGCCACCAGCAGAGGGACTACCCAAGAGACCCAGTACTTC.

The V call is TRBV7-2, the J call TRBJ2-5; D possibly matches TRBD1 or TRBD2 (5 bases each). The CDR3 runs 14 residues. Per the germline V gene, CDR1 is SGHTA and CDR2 is FQGNSA. V dropped 5 bases and J dropped 3 bases, with 13 bases sitting between them. CDR3 DNA sequence: TGTGCCAGCAGCGCCGGGGCACGTGAAGAGACCCAGTACTTC. Translation: CASSAGAREETQYF. The full variable domain, rest sourced from reference TRBV7-2 and TRBJ2-5, is GAGVSQSPSNKVTEKGKDVELRCDPISGHTALYWYRQSLGQGLEFLIYFQGNSAPDKSGLPSDRFSAERTGGSVSTLTIQRTQQEDSAVYLCASSAGAREETQYFGPGTRLLVL.

This chain joins TRBV14 and TRBJ1-1; 7 bases map to TRBD1. V shed 5 bases, J shed 0 bases, and the junction held 21 bases outside the gene matches. The germline V gene encodes CDR1 SGHDN and CDR2 FVKESK. CDR3 length: 20 amino acids. The CDR3, as DNA: TGTGCCAGCAGCACCTACGACTTATTTAGGGGCGACAGGGTGAACACTGAAGCTTTCTTT. Translation gives CASSTYDLFRGDRVNTEAFF. Supplemented by reference TRBV14 and TRBJ1-1, the full variable domain reads EAGVTQFPSHSVIEKGQTVTLRCDPISGHDNLYWYRRVMGKEIKFLLHFVKESKQDESGMPNNRFLAERTGGTYSTLKVQPAELEDSGVYFCASSTYDLFRGDRVNTEAFFGQGTRLTVV.

V and J are TRBV7-6 and TRBJ2-3; 7 nucleotides agree with TRBD2. Germline CDR1 and CDR2: SGHVS and FNYEAQ. The CDR3 runs to 16 residues. J gave up 4 bases and V 1 base, and 8 bases lay outside the gene matches. CDR3 residues: CASSLGGGSSADTQYF. In nucleotides, the CDR3 is TGTGCCAGCAGCTTAGGGGGCGGGAGTTCGGCAGATACGCAGTATTTT.

V usage is TRBV6-5 and J usage is TRBJ2-2, with D unresolved. V was pared by 1 base and J by 5 bases, with 23 bases between. The germline gives CDR1 MNHEY, CDR2 SVGAGI. CDR3 length: 19 amino acids. In nucleotides, the CDR3 is TGTGCCAGCAGTTACTTGATTTTCGGGCAAAGAATTCCAACCGGGGAGCTGTTTTTT. Its translation: CASSYLIFGQRIPTGELFF.

This clonotype appeared many times. The chain employs TRBV12-3 or TRBV12-4 and TRBJ2-5, with D uncertain. The CDR3 has 13 residues. V was pared by 6 bases and J by 7 bases, with 15 bases between. The CDR3 DNA is TGTGCCAGCAGGATCACTACCCTGGGGACCCAGTACTTC. Amino acid sequence: CASRITTLGTQYF.

This chain connects TRBV7-2 to TRBJ2-2; TRBD1 agrees at 9 bases. The CDR3 covers 14 residues. After removal of 5 bases from V and 5 bases from J, the junction contained 3 bases not matched to a gene. Germline CDR1 is SGHTA and CDR2 is FQGNSA. In nucleotides, the CDR3 is TGTGCCAGCAGCCGGACAGGGGTTACCGGGGAGCTGTTTTTT. Amino acid sequence: CASSRTGVTGELFF.

This clonotype came up a few times. The J gene is TRBJ2-5, the V gene TRBV12-3 or TRBV12-4; D perhaps matches TRBD1 (5 bases). V was shortened by 7 bases and J by 2 bases, with 17 bases between the two germline ends. The CDR3 runs 15 residues. DNA for the CDR3: TGTGCCAGCACCCCCGTGTCAGGGTGGCAAGAGACCCAGTACTTC. Encoded protein: CASTPVSGWQETQYF.

This rearrangement joins TRBV5-1 to TRBJ2-7, with D perhaps TRBD2 (5 bases). This CDR3 is 15 amino acids long. The germline CDR1 and CDR2 sequences are SGHRS and YFSETQ. Trimming left V 6 bases short and J 0 bases short, with 16 bases between. The CDR3 reads CASTPRGSSSYEQYF. DNA for the CDR3: TGCGCCAGCACCCCGAGAGGGAGTAGCTCCTACGAGCAGTACTTC.

The genes are TRBV6-2 or TRBV6-3 and TRBJ2-7, with no clear D. Germline V gives CDR1 MNHEY, CDR2 SVGEGT. The CDR3 is 13 residues long. Trimming cost V 2 bases and J 7 bases, with 12 bases left between them. The CDR3, as DNA: TGTGCCAGCAGTTACCGCCCCGACGGGGAGCAGTACTTC. Encoded protein: CASSYRPDGEQYF.

This clonotype showed up many times. The J gene is TRBJ2-1, the V gene TRBV12-3 or TRBV12-4, with 8 positions matching TRBD2. The junction had 9 bases not matched to a gene; V was cut back by 7 bases and J by 4 bases. The CDR3 runs 15 residues. DNA of the CDR3: TGTGCCAGCACCCCGGGGGGGAGGCCTTACAATGAGCAGTTCTTC. It specifies CASTPGGRPYNEQFF.

V is TRBV5-5 and J is TRBJ2-7; unclear D gene. The CDR3 is made up of 14 amino acids. Trimming removed 4 bases at V and 3 bases at J, with 14 bases between. Germline CDR1 SGHKS, CDR2 YYEKEE (reference sequence). CDR3 region: CASSVGQLNYEQYF. The CDR3 region has the DNA TGTGCCAGCAGCGTAGGGCAGCTGAACTACGAGCAGTACTTC.

The chain carries TRBV5-1 and TRBJ2-5; the D gene is possibly TRBD2 (5 bases). CDR3 size: 14 residues. CDR1 and CDR2 (germline): SGHRS, YFSETQ. The V end lost 4 bases, the J end lost 1 base, and 11 bases lay between the germline ends. The CDR3 DNA reads TGCGCCAGCAGCCCCAATAGCGCCCAAGAGACCCAGTACTTC. As protein: CASSPNSAQETQYF.

Only a few counts were recorded for this clonotype. The chain links TRBV10-2 to TRBJ2-4, with D unclear. V gave up 4 bases and J gave up 0 bases, with 10 bases separating them. CDR1 WSHSY and CDR2 SAAADI come from the germline V gene. This CDR3 contains 15 residues. The DNA of the CDR3 is TGCGCCAGCAGTGGTCCCGCTTTAGCCAAAAACATTCAGTACTTC. It is translated as CASSGPALAKNIQYF.

The V gene is TRBV5-1, the J gene TRBJ2-3; 15 nucleotides align to TRBD2. Per germline, CDR1 SGHRS and CDR2 YFSETQ. The CDR3 extends over 19 amino acids. Trimming at V came to 1 base and at J to 5 bases, leaving 11 bases not matched to a gene. CDR3 sequence reads: CASSLRGLAGGLNLDTQYF. The CDR3 DNA sequence: TGCGCCAGCAGCTTGCGTGGACTAGCGGGGGGGCTAAATTTAGATACGCAGTATTTT. The full variable domain, rest sourced from reference TRBV5-1 and TRBJ2-3, is KAGVTQTPRYLIKTRGQQVTLSCSPISGHRSVSWYQQTPGQGLQFLFEYFSETQRNKGNFPGRFSGRQFSNSRSEMNVSTLELGDSALYLCASSLRGLAGGLNLDTQYFGPGTRLTVL.

This clonotype was observed at least ten times. The CDR3 protein is CASNRPSSYEQYF. In DNA form, the CDR3 reads TGTGCCAGCAACCGACCGTCCTCCTACGAGCAGTACTTC. The chain couples TRBV7-2 to TRBJ2-7, with D unclear. This CDR3 has 13 residues. Germline CDR1 SGHTA, CDR2 FQGNSA. The V end was cut by 7 bases, the J end by 0 bases, with 10 bases between.

Ten or more counts support this clonotype. The chain uses TRBV6-5 and TRBJ2-3; possibly TRBD1 or TRBD2 for D (7 bases each). The CDR3 runs to 13 residues. Trimming took off 0 bases at V and 14 bases at J, with 15 bases between the two ends. CDR1 is MNHEY, CDR2 SVGAGI, per germline. DNA of the CDR3: TGTGCCAGCAGTTACTCTTCCAGGGGGGGTCTGTATTTT. Translated, it gives CASSYSSRGGLYF.

This clonotype was observed a few times. The gene calls are TRBV20-1 and TRBJ2-7; D is uncertain. The V and J ends lost 0 bases and 2 bases respectively, with 17 bases between them. The CDR3 has 16 residues. CDR1 is DFQATT, CDR2 SNEGSKA, per germline (reference sequence). CDR3 region: CSARDLARPPTYEQYF. In DNA, the CDR3 is TGCAGTGCTAGAGATTTGGCGAGGCCCCCTACCTACGAGCAGTACTTC.

This clonotype was recorded a few times. The V gene is TRBV6-2 or TRBV6-3, the J gene TRBJ2-7; TRBD1 aligns across 8 bases. The ends lost 4 bases at V and 4 bases at J; junction bases unmatched: 9. The CDR3 loop spans 15 amino acids. CDR1 is MNHEY, CDR2 SVGEGT, per germline. The CDR3 coding sequence is TGTGCCAGCAGTTCGCCTCAGGGGGCGGAGTACGAGCAGTACTTC. It translates to CASSSPQGAEYEQYF.

The table lists this clonotype with many counts. This chain links TRBV27 with TRBJ2-3, with TRBD2 matching over 10 bases. V gave up 3 bases and J gave up 1 base; unmatched junction bases: 1. In germline, CDR1 is MNHEY, CDR2 SMNVEV (reference sequence). The CDR3 extends over 15 amino acids. CDR3 loop: CASSFLAGGTDTQYF. CDR3 coding DNA: TGTGCCAGCAGTTTCCTAGCGGGGGGCACAGATACGCAGTATTTT.

This clonotype was counted between two and nine times. The chain uses TRBV19 and TRBJ1-2; maybe TRBD1 (6 bases). This CDR3 comprises 15 residues. Trimming stripped 3 bases from V and 1 base from J, with 12 bases between. Germline V lookup: CDR1 LNHDA, CDR2 SQIVND (reference sequence). Written as DNA, the CDR3 is TGTGCCAGTAGTATGATCGGACAGAGTAACTATGGCTACACCTTC. This gives the protein CASSMIGQSNYGYTF.

In its sample, this clonotype was seen many times. The chain uses TRBV20-1 and TRBJ2-3; D assignment may be TRBD1 or TRBD2 (6 bases each). Germline lookup yields CDR1 DFQATT and CDR2 SNEGSKA (reference sequence). This CDR3 is built from 12 residues. CDR3 nucleotides: TGCAGCGCGGGACAATTCACAGATACGCAGTATTTT. Encoded protein: CSAGQFTDTQYF.

This chain connects TRBV12-3 or TRBV12-4 to TRBJ2-2, with D tentatively TRBD1 (6 bases). CDR3 length: 16 amino acids. Trimming pared 4 bases from V and 6 bases from J, leaving 18 bases between. The DNA of the CDR3 is TGTGCCAGCAGTTCTTGGACAGAATTGGCCGCCGGGGAGCTGTTTTTT. It codes for CASSSWTELAAGELFF.